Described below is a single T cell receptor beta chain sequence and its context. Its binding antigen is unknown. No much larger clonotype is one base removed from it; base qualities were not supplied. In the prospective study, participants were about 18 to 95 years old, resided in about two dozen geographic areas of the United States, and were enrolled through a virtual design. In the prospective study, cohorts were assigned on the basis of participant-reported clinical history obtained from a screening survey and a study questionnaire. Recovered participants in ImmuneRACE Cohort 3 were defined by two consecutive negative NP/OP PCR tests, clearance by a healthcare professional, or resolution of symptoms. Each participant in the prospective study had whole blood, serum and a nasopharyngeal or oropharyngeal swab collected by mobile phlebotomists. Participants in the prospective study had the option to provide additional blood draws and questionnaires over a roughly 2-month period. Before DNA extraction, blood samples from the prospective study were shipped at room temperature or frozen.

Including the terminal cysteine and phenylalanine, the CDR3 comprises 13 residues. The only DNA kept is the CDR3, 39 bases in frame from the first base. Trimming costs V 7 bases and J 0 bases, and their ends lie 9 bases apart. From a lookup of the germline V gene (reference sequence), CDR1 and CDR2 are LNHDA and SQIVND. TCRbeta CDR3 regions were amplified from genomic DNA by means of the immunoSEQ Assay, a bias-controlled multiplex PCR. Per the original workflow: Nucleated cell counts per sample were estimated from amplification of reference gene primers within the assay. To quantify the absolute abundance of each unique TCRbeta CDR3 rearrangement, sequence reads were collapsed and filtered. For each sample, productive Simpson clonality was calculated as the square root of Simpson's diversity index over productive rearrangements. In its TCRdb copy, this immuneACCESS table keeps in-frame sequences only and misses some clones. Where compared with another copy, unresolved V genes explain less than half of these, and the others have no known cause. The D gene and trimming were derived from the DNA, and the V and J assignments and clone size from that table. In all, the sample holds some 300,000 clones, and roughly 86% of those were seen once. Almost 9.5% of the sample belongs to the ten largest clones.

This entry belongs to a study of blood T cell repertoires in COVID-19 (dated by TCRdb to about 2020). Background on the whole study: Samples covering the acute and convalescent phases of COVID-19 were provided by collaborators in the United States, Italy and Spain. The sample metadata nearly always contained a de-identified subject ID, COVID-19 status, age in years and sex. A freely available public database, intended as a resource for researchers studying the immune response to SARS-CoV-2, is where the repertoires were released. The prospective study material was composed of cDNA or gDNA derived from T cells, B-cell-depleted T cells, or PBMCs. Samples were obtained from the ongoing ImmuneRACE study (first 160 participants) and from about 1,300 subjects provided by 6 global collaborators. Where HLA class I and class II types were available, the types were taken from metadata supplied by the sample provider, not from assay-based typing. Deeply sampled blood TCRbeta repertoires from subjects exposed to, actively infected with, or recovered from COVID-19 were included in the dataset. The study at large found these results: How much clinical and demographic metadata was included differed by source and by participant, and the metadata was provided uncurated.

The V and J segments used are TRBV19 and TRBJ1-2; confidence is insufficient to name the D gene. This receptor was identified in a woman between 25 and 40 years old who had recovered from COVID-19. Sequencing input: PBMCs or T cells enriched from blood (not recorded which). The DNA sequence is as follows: TGTGCCAGTAACCGGGAGCCTAACTATGGCTACACCTTC. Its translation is CASNREPNYGYTF.